This T cell receptor (beta chain) was profiled in a study of T cell changes during pregnancy in multiple sclerosis. V shed 6 bases and J 5 bases; nucleotides not matched to a gene: 14. CDR1 and CDR2 from the germline V gene are LNHDA and SQIVND (reference sequence). The CDR3 contains 16 residues. Clones were sequenced by immunoSEQ multiplex PCR, and TCRdb holds only the in-frame ones, with some missing. The sample contains under 75,000 clones, more than 90% of which appear only once. Sequenced here: peripheral blood, sampled in the first trimester of pregnancy. This TCR came from a female donor with multiple sclerosis, enrolled in a pregnancy study. V is TRBV19 and J is TRBJ2-7, with 9 bases fitting TRBD1. CDR3 sequence (DNA): TGTGCCAGTAGAAGAACAGGGGGCACAGGGAAGCACGAGCAGTACTTC. Encoded protein: CASRRTGGTGKHEQYF.